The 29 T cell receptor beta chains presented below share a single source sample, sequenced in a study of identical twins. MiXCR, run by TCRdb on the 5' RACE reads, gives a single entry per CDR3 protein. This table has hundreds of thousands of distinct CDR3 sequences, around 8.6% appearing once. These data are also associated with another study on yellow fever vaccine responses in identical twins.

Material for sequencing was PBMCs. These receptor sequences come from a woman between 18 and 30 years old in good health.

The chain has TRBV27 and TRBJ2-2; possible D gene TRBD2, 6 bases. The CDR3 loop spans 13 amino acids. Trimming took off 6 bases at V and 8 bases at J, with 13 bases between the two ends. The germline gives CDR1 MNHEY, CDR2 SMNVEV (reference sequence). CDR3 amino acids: CASRIAARGELFF. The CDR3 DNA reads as TGTGCCAGCAGAATAGCGGCTAGGGGGGAGCTGTTTTTT.

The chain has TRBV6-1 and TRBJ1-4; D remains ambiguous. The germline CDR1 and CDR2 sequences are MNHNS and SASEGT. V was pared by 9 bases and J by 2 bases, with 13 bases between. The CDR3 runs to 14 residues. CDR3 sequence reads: CASRVVGTNEKLFF. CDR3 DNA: TGTGCCAGTAGGGTGGTGGGGACTAATGAAAAACTGTTTTTT.

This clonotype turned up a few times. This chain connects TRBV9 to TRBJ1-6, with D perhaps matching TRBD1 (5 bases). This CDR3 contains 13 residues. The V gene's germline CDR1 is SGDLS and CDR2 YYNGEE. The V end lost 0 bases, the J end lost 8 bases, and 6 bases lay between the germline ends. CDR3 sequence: CASSVGDDSPLHF. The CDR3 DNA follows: TGTGCCAGCAGCGTAGGGGACGATTCACCCCTCCACTTT.

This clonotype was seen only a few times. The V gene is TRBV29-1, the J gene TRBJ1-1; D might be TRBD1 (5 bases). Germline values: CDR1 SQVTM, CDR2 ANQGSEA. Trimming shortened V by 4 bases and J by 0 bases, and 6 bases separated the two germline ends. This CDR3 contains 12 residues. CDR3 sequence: CSVVDMNTEAFF. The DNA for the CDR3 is TGCAGCGTTGTGGACATGAACACTGAAGCTTTCTTT. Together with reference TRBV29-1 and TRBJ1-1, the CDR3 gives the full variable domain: SAVISQKPSRDICQRGTSLTIQCQVDSQVTMMFWYRQQPGQSLTLIATANQGSEATYESGFVIDKFPISRPNLTFSTLTVSNMSPEDSSIYLCSVVDMNTEAFFGQGTRLTVV.

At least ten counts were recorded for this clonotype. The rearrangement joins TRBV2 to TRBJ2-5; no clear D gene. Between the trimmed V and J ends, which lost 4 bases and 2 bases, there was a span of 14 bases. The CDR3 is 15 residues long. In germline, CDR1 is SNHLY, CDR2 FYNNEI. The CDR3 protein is CASSGVGPRQETQYF. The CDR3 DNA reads TGTGCCAGCAGTGGGGTCGGGCCCAGGCAAGAGACCCAGTACTTC. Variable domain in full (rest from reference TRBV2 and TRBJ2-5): EPEVTQTPSHQVTQMGQEVILRCVPISNHLYFYWYRQILGQKVEFLVSFYNNEISEKSEIFDDQFSVERPDGSNFTLKIRSTKLEDSAMYFCASSGVGPRQETQYFGPGTRLLVL.

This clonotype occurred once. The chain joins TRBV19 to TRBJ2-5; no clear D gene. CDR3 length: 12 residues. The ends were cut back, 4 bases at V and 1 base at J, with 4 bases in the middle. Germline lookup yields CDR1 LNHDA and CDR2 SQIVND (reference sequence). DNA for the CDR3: TGTGCCAGTAGTAGAGTCCAAGAGACCCAGTACTTC. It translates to CASSRVQETQYF.

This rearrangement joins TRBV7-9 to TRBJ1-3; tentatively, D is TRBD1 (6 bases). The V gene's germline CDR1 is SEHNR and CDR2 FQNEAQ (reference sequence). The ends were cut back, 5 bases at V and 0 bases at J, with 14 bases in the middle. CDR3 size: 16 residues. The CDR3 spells CASSLTGQYSGNTIYF. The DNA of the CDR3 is TGTGCCAGCAGCCTGACAGGCCAATACTCTGGAAACACCATATATTTT. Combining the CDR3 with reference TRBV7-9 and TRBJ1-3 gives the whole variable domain DTGVSQNPRHKITKRGQNVTFRCDPISEHNRLYWYRQTLGQGPEFLTYFQNEAQLEKSRLLSDRFSAERPKGSFSTLEIQRTEQGDSAMYLCASSLTGQYSGNTIYFGEGSWLTVV.

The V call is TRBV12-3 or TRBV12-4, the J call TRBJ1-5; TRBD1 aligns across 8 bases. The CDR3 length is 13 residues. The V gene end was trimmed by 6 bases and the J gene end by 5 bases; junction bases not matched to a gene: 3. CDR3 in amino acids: CASRGQGHQPQHF. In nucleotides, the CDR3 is TGTGCCAGCAGAGGACAGGGCCATCAGCCCCAGCATTTT.

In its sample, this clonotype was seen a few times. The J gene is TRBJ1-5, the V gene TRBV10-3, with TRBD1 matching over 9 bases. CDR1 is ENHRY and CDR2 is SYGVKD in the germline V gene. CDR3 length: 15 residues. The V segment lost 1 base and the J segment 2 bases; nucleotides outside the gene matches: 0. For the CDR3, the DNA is TGTGCCATCAGTGAGTGGACAGGGGGCAATCAGCCCCAGCATTTT. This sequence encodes CAISEWTGGNQPQHF.

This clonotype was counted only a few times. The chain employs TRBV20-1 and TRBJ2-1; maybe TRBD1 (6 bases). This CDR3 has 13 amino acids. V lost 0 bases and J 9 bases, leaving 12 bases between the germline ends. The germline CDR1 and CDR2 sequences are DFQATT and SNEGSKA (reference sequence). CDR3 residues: CSARDQGNSEQFF. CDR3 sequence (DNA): TGCAGTGCTAGAGATCAGGGGAATAGTGAGCAGTTCTTC.

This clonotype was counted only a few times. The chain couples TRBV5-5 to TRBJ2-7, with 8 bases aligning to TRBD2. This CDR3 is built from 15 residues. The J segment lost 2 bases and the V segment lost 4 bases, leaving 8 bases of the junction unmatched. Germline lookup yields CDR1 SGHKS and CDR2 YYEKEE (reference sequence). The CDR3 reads CASSPIAGSAYEQYF. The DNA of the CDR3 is TGTGCCAGCAGCCCGATAGCGGGATCGGCCTACGAGCAGTACTTC.

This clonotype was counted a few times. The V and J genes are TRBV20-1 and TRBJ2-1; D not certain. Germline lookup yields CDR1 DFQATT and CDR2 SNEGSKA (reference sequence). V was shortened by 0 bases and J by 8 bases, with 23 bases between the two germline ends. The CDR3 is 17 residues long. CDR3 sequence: CSARDLRRSIRIDEQFF. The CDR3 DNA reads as TGCAGTGCTAGAGACCTTAGAAGGAGTATCCGGATCGATGAGCAGTTCTTC.

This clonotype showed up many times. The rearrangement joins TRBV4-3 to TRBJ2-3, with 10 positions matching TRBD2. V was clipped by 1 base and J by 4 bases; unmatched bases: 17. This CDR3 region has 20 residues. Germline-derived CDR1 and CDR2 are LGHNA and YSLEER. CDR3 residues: CASSQAPASGRVTRPDTQYF. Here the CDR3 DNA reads TGCGCCAGCAGCCAAGCACCAGCTAGCGGGAGAGTCACTCGCCCAGATACGCAGTATTTT.

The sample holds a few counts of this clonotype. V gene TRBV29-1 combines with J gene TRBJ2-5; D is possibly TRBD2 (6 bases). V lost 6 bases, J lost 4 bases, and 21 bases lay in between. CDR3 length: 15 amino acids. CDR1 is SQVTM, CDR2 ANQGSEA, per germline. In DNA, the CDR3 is TGCAGCGTCCCGGGGTGGAGGGGTAACGGAGAGACCCAGTACTTC. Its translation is CSVPGWRGNGETQYF. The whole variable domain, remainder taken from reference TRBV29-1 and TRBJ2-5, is SAVISQKPSRDICQRGTSLTIQCQVDSQVTMMFWYRQQPGQSLTLIATANQGSEATYESGFVIDKFPISRPNLTFSTLTVSNMSPEDSSIYLCSVPGWRGNGETQYFGPGTRLLVL.

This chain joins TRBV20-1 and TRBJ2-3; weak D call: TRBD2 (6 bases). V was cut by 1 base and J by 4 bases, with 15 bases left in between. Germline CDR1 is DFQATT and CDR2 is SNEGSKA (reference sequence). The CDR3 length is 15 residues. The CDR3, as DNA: TGCAGTGCTAGAGGGCCTCCGGGGGAGGCAGATACGCAGTATTTT. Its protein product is CSARGPPGEADTQYF.

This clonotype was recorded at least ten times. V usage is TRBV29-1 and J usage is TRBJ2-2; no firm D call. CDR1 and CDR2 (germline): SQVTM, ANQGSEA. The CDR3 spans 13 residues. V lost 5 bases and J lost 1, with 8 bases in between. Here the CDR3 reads CSVMRQNTGELFF. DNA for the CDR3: TGCAGCGTTATGAGACAGAACACCGGGGAGCTGTTTTTT.

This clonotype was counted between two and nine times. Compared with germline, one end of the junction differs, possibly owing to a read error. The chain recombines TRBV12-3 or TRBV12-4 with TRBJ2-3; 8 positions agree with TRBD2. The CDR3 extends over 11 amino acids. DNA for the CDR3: TGTGCCAGCAGTTTAGGGACTAGCTTCCATTTT. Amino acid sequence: CASSLGTSFHF.

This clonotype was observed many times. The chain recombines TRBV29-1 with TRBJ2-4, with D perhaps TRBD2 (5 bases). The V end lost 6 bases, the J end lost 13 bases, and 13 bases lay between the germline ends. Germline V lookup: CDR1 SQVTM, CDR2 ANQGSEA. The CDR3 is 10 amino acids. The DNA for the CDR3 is TGCAGCGTCTACGAGGGCAGGCAGTACTTC. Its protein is CSVYEGRQYF.

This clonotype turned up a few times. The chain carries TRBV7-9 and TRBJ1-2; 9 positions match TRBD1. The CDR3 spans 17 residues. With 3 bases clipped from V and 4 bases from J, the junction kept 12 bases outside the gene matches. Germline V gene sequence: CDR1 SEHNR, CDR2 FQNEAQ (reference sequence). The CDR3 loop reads CASSLSTTGGEFYGYTF. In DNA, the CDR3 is TGTGCCAGCAGCTTGAGCACTACAGGGGGCGAGTTCTATGGCTACACCTTC.

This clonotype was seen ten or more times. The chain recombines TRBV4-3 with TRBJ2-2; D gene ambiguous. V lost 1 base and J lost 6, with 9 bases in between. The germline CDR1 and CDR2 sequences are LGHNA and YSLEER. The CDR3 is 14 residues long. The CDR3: CASSQARYSGELFF. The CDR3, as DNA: TGCGCCAGCAGCCAAGCGAGGTACTCCGGGGAGCTGTTTTTT.

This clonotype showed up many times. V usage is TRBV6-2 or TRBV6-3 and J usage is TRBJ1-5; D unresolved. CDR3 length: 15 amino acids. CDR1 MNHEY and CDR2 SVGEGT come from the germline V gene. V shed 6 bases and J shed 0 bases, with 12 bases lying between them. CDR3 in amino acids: CASRREDFSNQPQHF. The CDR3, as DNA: TGTGCCAGCAGGAGGGAGGATTTTAGCAATCAGCCCCAGCATTTT.

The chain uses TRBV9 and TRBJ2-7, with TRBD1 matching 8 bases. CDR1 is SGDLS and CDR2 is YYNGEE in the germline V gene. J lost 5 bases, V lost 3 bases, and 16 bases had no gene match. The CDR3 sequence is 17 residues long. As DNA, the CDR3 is TGTGCCAGCAGCGCAGAGCCGGTCAGGGGGCGTAGCCACGAGCAGTACTTC. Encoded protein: CASSAEPVRGRSHEQYF.

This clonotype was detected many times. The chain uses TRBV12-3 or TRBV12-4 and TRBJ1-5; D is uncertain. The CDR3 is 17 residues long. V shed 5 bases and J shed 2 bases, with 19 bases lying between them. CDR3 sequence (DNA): TGTGCCAGCAGTCAAGAGGTTGGGGATTACGGCAATCAGCCCCAGCATTTT. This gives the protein CASSQEVGDYGNQPQHF.

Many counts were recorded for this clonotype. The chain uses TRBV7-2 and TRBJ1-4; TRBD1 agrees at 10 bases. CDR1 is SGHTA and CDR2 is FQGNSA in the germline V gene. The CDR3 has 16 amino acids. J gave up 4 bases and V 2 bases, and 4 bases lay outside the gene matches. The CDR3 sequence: CASSLQTGGVNEKLFF. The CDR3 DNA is TGTGCCAGCAGCTTACAGACAGGGGGCGTTAATGAAAAACTGTTTTTT. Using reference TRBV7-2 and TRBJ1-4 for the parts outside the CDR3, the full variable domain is GAGVSQSPSNKVTEKGKDVELRCDPISGHTALYWYRQSLGQGLEFLIYFQGNSAPDKSGLPSDRFSAERTGGSVSTLTIQRTQQEDSAVYLCASSLQTGGVNEKLFFGSGTQLSVL.

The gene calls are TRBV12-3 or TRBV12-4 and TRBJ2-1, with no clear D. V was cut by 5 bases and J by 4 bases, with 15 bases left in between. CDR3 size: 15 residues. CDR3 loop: CASSGGNPDYNEQFF. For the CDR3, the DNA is TGTGCCAGCAGTGGCGGAAATCCGGATTACAATGAGCAGTTCTTC.

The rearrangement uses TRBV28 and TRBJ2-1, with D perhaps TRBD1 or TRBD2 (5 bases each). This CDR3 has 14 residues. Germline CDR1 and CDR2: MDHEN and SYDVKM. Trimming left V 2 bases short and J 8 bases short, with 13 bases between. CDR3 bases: TGTGCCAGCAGTTTAGAGGGGACGGGCGATGAGCAGTTCTTC. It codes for CASSLEGTGDEQFF.

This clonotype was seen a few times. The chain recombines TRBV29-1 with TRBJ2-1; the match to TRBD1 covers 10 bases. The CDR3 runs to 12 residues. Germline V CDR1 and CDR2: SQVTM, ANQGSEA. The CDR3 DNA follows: TGCAACGACAGGGGGCTCGAGAATGAGCAGTTCTTC. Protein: CNDRGLENEQFF.

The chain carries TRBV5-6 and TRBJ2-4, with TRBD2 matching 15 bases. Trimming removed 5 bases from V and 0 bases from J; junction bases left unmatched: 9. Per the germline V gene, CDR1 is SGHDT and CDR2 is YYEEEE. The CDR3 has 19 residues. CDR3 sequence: CASRRTSGGALKAKNIQYF. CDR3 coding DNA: TGTGCCAGCAGACGGACTAGCGGGGGGGCTCTAAAAGCCAAAAACATTCAGTACTTC.

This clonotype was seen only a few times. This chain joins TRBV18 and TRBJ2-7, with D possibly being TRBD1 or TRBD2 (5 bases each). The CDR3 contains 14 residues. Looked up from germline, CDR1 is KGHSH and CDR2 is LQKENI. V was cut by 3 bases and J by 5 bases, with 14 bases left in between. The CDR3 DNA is TGTGCCAGCTCACCCAATAGGGGCGGGCACGAGCAGTACTTC. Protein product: CASSPNRGGHEQYF.